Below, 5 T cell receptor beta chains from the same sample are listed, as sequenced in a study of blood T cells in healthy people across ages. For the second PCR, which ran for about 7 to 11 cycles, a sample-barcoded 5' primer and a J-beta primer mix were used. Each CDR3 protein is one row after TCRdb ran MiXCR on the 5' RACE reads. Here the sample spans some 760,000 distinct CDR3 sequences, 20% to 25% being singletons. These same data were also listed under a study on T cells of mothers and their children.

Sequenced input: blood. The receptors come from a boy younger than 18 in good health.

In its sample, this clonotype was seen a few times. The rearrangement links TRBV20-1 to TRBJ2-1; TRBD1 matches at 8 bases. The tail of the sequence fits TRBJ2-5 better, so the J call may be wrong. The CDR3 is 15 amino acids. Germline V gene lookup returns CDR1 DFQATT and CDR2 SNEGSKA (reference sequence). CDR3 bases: TGCAGTGCTAGATCACCAGACAGGGGCAGGGAGACCCAGTACTTC. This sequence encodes CSARSPDRGRETQYF.

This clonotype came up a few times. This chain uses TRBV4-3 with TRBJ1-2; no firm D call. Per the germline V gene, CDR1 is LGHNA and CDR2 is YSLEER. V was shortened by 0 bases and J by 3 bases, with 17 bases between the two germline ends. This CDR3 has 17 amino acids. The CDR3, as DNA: TGCGCCAGCAGCCAAGACCGGCCAGAAGCCAGGCACTATGGCTACACCTTC. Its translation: CASSQDRPEARHYGYTF.

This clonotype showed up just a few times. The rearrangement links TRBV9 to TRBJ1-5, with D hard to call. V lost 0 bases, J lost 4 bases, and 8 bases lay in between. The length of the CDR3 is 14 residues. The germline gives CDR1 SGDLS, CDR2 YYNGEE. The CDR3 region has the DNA TGTGCCAGCAGCGTAGGGGGTAGAAATCAGCCCCAGCATTTT. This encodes CASSVGGRNQPQHF. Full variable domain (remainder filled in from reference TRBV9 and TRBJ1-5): DSGVTQTPKHLITATGQRVTLRCSPRSGDLSVYWYQQSLDQGLQFLIQYYNGEERAKGNILERFSAQQFPDLHSELNLSSLELGDSALYFCASSVGGRNQPQHFGDGTRLSIL.

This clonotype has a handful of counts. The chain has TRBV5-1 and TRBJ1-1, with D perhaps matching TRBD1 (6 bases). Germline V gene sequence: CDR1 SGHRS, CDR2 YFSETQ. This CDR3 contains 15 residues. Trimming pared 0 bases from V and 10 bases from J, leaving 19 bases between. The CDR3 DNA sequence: TGCGCCAGCAGCTTGGGGGCCAGGGGTAGTTCCGCAGCTTTCTTT. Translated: CASSLGARGSSAAFF.

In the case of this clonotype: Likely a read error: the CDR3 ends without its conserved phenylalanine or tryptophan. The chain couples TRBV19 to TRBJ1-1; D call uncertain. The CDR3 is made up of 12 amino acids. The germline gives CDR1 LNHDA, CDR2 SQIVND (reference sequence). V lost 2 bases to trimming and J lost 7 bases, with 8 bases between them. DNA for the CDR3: TGTGCCAGTAGTATAACCGAATTTGAAGCTTTCTCT. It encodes CASSITEFEAFS.